This passage covers 30 T cell receptor beta chains from one sample sequenced in a study of blood T cell repertoires in COVID-19. Sequenced by immunoSEQ multiplex PCR; TCRdb stores in-frame clones only, minus some. The data hold approximately 180,000 clones, with 70% to 90% observed a single time. Sequenced input: peripheral blood. These receptors all come from a woman aged 80 or older with acute or convalescent COVID-19.

The chain recombines TRBV27 with TRBJ2-7; TRBD1 matches at 12 bases. The V and J ends lost 5 bases and 7 bases, in that order; junction bases with no gene match: 15. The CDR3 sequence is 17 residues long. Germline CDR1 MNHEY, CDR2 SMNVEV (reference sequence). The CDR3, as DNA: TGTGCCAGCAGTCCTCTTCTCCGGGACAGGGGGCGCCGGGAGCAGTACTTC. This codes for CASSPLLRDRGRREQYF.

This clone was recorded a few times. This chain joins TRBV15 and TRBJ1-5; D is perhaps TRBD1 (5 bases). Germline V CDR1 and CDR2: LNHNV, YYDKDF (reference sequence). V was clipped by 0 bases and J by 8 bases, with 14 bases between them. The CDR3 has 15 amino acids. The CDR3 protein is CATSRDGQQGEPQHF. DNA of the CDR3: TGTGCCACCAGCAGAGATGGGCAGCAGGGCGAGCCCCAGCATTTT. Full variable domain (outside the CDR3, taken from reference TRBV15 and TRBJ1-5): DAMVIQNPRYQVTQFGKPVTLSCSQTLNHNVMYWYQQKSSQAPKLLFHYYDKDFNNEADTPDNFQSRRPNTSFCFLDIRSPGLGDTAMYLCATSRDGQQGEPQHFGDGTRLSIL.

This chain connects TRBV7-9 to TRBJ1-5; D remains unclear. V was shortened by 2 bases and J by 4 bases, with 3 bases between the two germline ends. The CDR3 is 12 residues long. From germline, CDR1 is SEHNR and CDR2 FQNEAQ (reference sequence). The CDR3 reads CASSLSNQPQHF. The CDR3 region has the DNA TGTGCCAGCAGCTTATCGAATCAGCCCCAGCATTTT.

The chain couples TRBV10-3 to TRBJ1-1, with D possibly TRBD1 on 5 matching bases. Trimming left V 5 bases short and J 1 base short, with 11 bases between. This CDR3 contains 14 residues. CDR1 is ENHRY and CDR2 is SYGVKD in the germline V gene. In nucleotides, the CDR3 is TGTGCCATCAGTCTCGGGGGAGGGAACACTGAAGCTTTCTTT. As protein: CAISLGGGNTEAFF.

The CDR3 reads CASSLGQAAGYTF. Written as DNA, the CDR3 is TGTGCCAGCAGTCTCGGACAGGCGGCCGGCTACACCTTC. J is TRBJ1-2 and V is TRBV12-3 or TRBV12-4, with TRBD1 matching over 7 bases. V trimming: 5 bases; J trimming: 8 bases; junction bases outside the gene matches: 8. This CDR3 contains 13 residues.

V and J are TRBV7-9 and TRBJ1-2, with 7 positions matching TRBD1. Germline CDR1 is SEHNR and CDR2 is FQNEAQ (reference sequence). This CDR3 has 14 amino acids. Losses at the gene ends were 4 bases for V and 6 bases for J; bases not matched to a gene: 8. The CDR3 DNA reads TGTGCCAGCAGCTCAAACAGGGGTCGGGATGGCTACACCTTC. Residues: CASSSNRGRDGYTF. The entire variable domain, with the rest obtained from reference TRBV7-9 and TRBJ1-2, is as follows: DTGVSQNPRHKITKRGQNVTFRCDPISEHNRLYWYRQTLGQGPEFLTYFQNEAQLEKSRLLSDRFSAERPKGSFSTLEIQRTEQGDSAMYLCASSSNRGRDGYTFGSGTRLTVV.

This chain's CDR3 is CASSSYRDEQYF. The CDR3 nucleotides are TGTGCCAGCAGCTCCTACAGGGACGAGCAGTACTTC. The chain recombines TRBV7-9 with TRBJ2-7; perhaps TRBD1 as D (6 bases). From germline, CDR1 is SEHNR and CDR2 FQNEAQ (reference sequence). With 4 bases removed from V and 5 bases from J, the gap between germline ends came to 9 bases. This CDR3 has 12 residues.

The chain is built from TRBV5-4 and TRBJ1-3, with 8 bases identical to TRBD1. Per germline, CDR1 SGHNT and CDR2 YYREEE (reference sequence). The CDR3 covers 15 residues. Trimming took 4 bases from V and 5 from J; bases not matched to a gene: 8. CDR3 sequence: CASSPAGTGRNTIYF. CDR3 coding DNA: TGTGCCAGCAGCCCGGCGGGGACAGGCCGAAACACCATATATTTT.

This chain uses TRBV27 with TRBJ1-2; 12 bases are a match to TRBD1. The V gene end was trimmed by 5 bases and the J gene end by 5 bases; junction bases not matched to a gene: 18. The V gene's germline CDR1 is MNHEY and CDR2 SMNVEV (reference sequence). The CDR3 sequence is 19 residues long. The CDR3 protein is CASSPTHGTGGGVGYGYTF. DNA of the CDR3: TGTGCCAGCAGTCCTACCCACGGGACAGGGGGCGGCGTGGGGTATGGCTACACCTTC.

The rearrangement links TRBV7-2 to TRBJ2-3; 12 nucleotides agree with TRBD2. The germline gives CDR1 SGHTA, CDR2 FQGNSA. Trimming took 4 bases from V and 2 from J; bases not matched to a gene: 7. This CDR3 is built from 17 residues. The CDR3 here is CASSSPRTSGDTDTQYF. CDR3 coding DNA: TGTGCCAGCAGCTCACCGCGGACTAGCGGGGACACAGATACGCAGTATTTT.

The table lists this clone with a count of one. The genes are TRBV6-2 or TRBV6-3 and TRBJ1-1, with a possible D match to TRBD1 (6 bases). The CDR3 sequence is 11 residues long. V was trimmed by 2 bases and J by 11 bases, leaving 9 bases between them. Per germline, CDR1 MNHEY and CDR2 SVGEGT. The CDR3 protein is CASSYQQGAFF. CDR3 nucleotides: TGTGCCAGCAGTTACCAGCAGGGGGCTTTCTTT.

This clone was seen only a few times. The chain couples TRBV6-6 to TRBJ1-1; D is possibly TRBD1 (6 bases). The CDR3 length is 13 residues. The germline gives CDR1 MNHNY, CDR2 SVGAGI (reference sequence). V gave up 5 bases and J gave up 11 bases, with 18 bases separating them. The CDR3 loop reads CASSAQTGRQAFF. The CDR3, as DNA: TGTGCCAGCAGTGCTCAGACAGGAAGACAGGCTTTCTTT.

The V and J genes are TRBV7-8 and TRBJ2-2; 11 nucleotides line up with TRBD1. The germline CDR1 and CDR2 sequences are SGHVS and FQNEAQ. Trimming took 5 bases from V and 5 from J; bases not matched to a gene: 4. There are 15 residues in the CDR3. CDR3 region: CASSPGTGGTGELFF. DNA of the CDR3: TGTGCCAGCAGCCCCGGGACAGGGGGTACCGGGGAGCTGTTTTTT.

The chain employs TRBV5-4 and TRBJ1-1; TRBD1 aligns across 8 bases. Per germline, CDR1 SGHNT and CDR2 YYREEE (reference sequence). The CDR3 is 14 residues long. V was clipped by 4 bases and J by 6 bases; unmatched bases: 8. The CDR3 nucleotides read TGTGCCAGCAGCAAAACAGGGGGTGGGGCTGAAGCTTTCTTT. Its protein product is CASSKTGGGAEAFF.

V gene TRBV11-2 combines with J gene TRBJ1-1; unclear D gene. The ends were cut back, 0 bases at V and 6 bases at J, with 11 bases in the middle. The CDR3 covers 14 residues. The germline V gene has CDR1 SGHAT and CDR2 FQNNGV. CDR3 coding DNA: TGTGCCAGCAGCTTAGATCCAGGTATTGCTGAAGCTTTCTTT. Encoded protein: CASSLDPGIAEAFF.

The gene calls are TRBV6-2 or TRBV6-3 and TRBJ1-2; D is possibly TRBD1 (5 bases). Germline V gene lookup returns CDR1 MNHEY and CDR2 SVGEGT. This CDR3 comprises 14 residues. V dropped 2 bases and J dropped 5 bases, with 12 bases sitting between them. The CDR3 region is CASSYPPTVYGYTF. The DNA of the CDR3 is TGTGCCAGCAGTTACCCCCCGACAGTTTATGGCTACACCTTC.

The V and J genes are TRBV6-5 and TRBJ1-1; D possibly corresponds to TRBD1 (5 bases). The CDR3 totals 14 residues. CDR1 is MNHEY and CDR2 is SVGAGI in the germline V gene. Deletions cut 5 bases from V and 1 base from J, with 11 bases between. The CDR3 nucleotides are TGTGCCAGCAGTCTAGGCAGGGCGAACACTGAAGCTTTCTTT. This sequence encodes CASSLGRANTEAFF.

This sequence joins TRBV7-2 and TRBJ2-1, with 10 bases matching TRBD2. V lost 8 bases and J lost 9; bases outside the gene matches: 7. The CDR3 covers 13 residues. Looked up from germline, CDR1 is SGHTA and CDR2 is FQGNSA. The CDR3 sequence: CASQRGGRVEQFF. In DNA, the CDR3 is TGTGCCAGCCAGCGGGGGGGCAGGGTTGAGCAGTTCTTC.

The chain has TRBV14 and TRBJ1-2; 7 bases align to TRBD1. The length of the CDR3 is 14 residues. V shed 3 bases and J 5 bases; nucleotides not matched to a gene: 6. CDR1 is SGHDN and CDR2 is FVKESK in the germline V gene. CDR3 DNA: TGTGCCAGCAGCCATCGACAGGGTGGGTATGGCTACACCTTC. Encoded protein: CASSHRQGGYGYTF.

This clone was seen once. This chain links TRBV6-5 with TRBJ1-3; 10 bases agree with TRBD1. The CDR3 consists of 15 residues. CDR1 is MNHEY, CDR2 SVGAGI, per germline. V was pared by 5 bases and J by 2 bases, with 3 bases of the junction left unmatched. The CDR3 loop reads CASSPGTGAGNTIYF. CDR3 nucleotide sequence: TGTGCCAGCAGTCCCGGGACAGGGGCTGGAAACACCATATATTTT.

Written as DNA, the CDR3 is TGTGCCAGCAGCTTAGCGGGGGTGACCCAGTACTTC. It codes for CASSLAGVTQYF. The V and J genes are TRBV11-2 and TRBJ2-5, with D possibly being TRBD2 (6 bases). Germline V CDR1 and CDR2: SGHAT, FQNNGV. V gave up 1 base and J gave up 7 bases, with 7 bases separating them. The CDR3 length is 12 residues.

This sequence joins TRBV7-2 and TRBJ1-6; the D gene is possibly TRBD1 (5 bases). Germline V lookup: CDR1 SGHTA, CDR2 FQGNSA. With 5 bases removed from V and 6 bases from J, the gap between germline ends came to 20 bases. The CDR3 extends over 17 amino acids. For the CDR3, the DNA is TGTGCCAGCAGCCAATTCTCAGGGTTCCCCCGTAATTCACCCCTCCACTTT. The encoded protein is CASSQFSGFPRNSPLHF.

The chain is built from TRBV7-7 and TRBJ2-1; 11 bases match TRBD2. Unmatched junction bases numbered 6, after V lost 1 base and J lost 4 bases. This CDR3 comprises 17 residues. In germline, CDR1 is SSHAT, CDR2 FNYEAQ (reference sequence). The CDR3 DNA reads TGTGCCAGCAGCTTAGGGGTAGCGGGGGGGGCATACAATGAGCAGTTCTTC. Protein: CASSLGVAGGAYNEQFF.

This chain uses TRBV2 with TRBJ1-4; D might be TRBD1 (6 bases). The length of the CDR3 is 15 residues. Trimming cost V 8 bases and J 4 bases, with 17 bases left between them. Germline V CDR1 and CDR2: SNHLY, FYNNEI. For the CDR3, the DNA is TGTGCCAGCCGGTGGCAGGGGATCCTTAATGAAAAACTGTTTTTT. As protein: CASRWQGILNEKLFF.

This chain uses TRBV5-1 with TRBJ1-1, with 9 nucleotides matching TRBD1. Trimming removed 4 bases from V and 5 bases from J; junction bases left unmatched: 9. The germline gives CDR1 SGHRS, CDR2 YFSETQ. The CDR3 loop spans 15 amino acids. The CDR3 coding sequence is TGCGCCAGCAGCAGTAGGACAGGGGCCACTACTGAAGCTTTCTTT. Its translation is CASSSRTGATTEAFF. Combining the CDR3 with reference TRBV5-1 and TRBJ1-1 gives the whole variable domain KAGVTQTPRYLIKTRGQQVTLSCSPISGHRSVSWYQQTPGQGLQFLFEYFSETQRNKGNFPGRFSGRQFSNSRSEMNVSTLELGDSALYLCASSSRTGATTEAFFGQGTRLTVV.

The chain recombines TRBV27 with TRBJ1-2; TRBD1 aligns across 7 bases. This CDR3 is built from 13 residues. The germline CDR1 and CDR2 sequences are MNHEY and SMNVEV (reference sequence). V was clipped by 7 bases and J by 7 bases; unmatched bases: 9. CDR3 loop: CASTSQGNSGYTF. The CDR3, as DNA: TGTGCCAGCACCTCACAGGGGAATAGTGGCTACACCTTC.

The J gene is TRBJ2-2, the V gene TRBV5-4; 8 nucleotides match TRBD2. This CDR3 has 16 residues. The V and J ends lost 6 bases and 6 bases, in that order; junction bases with no gene match: 13. Germline CDR1 reads SGHNT; CDR2 reads YYREEE (reference sequence). The CDR3 bases are TGTGCCAGCACCCGGGGGGGGGTATCTTACGCCGGGGAGCTGTTTTTT. Translation: CASTRGGVSYAGELFF.

This clone was seen more than once but under ten times. The chain uses TRBV6-5 and TRBJ2-7; TRBD2 matches at 8 bases. The V and J ends lost 0 bases and 2 bases, in that order; junction bases with no gene match: 3. CDR3 size: 15 residues. Germline CDR1 MNHEY, CDR2 SVGAGI. CDR3 region: CASSYSSGGTYEQYF. The CDR3 nucleotides are TGTGCCAGCAGTTACTCGAGCGGGGGCACCTACGAGCAGTACTTC.

The J gene is TRBJ2-7, the V gene TRBV11-2, with D perhaps matching TRBD2 (6 bases). The CDR3 totals 15 residues. Per germline, CDR1 SGHAT and CDR2 FQNNGV. Trimming removed 5 bases at V and 2 bases at J, with 16 bases between. CDR3 sequence (DNA): TGTGCCAGCAGCCCTCCGGGACTTCCCCCCTACGAGCAGTACTTC. Protein: CASSPPGLPPYEQYF.

This rearrangement joins TRBV10-3 to TRBJ2-5, with D possibly TRBD2 on 6 matching bases. Germline loops: CDR1 ENHRY, CDR2 SYGVKD. CDR3 length: 17 residues. V was pared by 2 bases and J by 1 base, with 17 bases between. The CDR3 is CAISERRGLDGQETQYF. The CDR3 bases are TGTGCCATCAGTGAGAGGAGGGGCCTCGATGGCCAAGAGACCCAGTACTTC.